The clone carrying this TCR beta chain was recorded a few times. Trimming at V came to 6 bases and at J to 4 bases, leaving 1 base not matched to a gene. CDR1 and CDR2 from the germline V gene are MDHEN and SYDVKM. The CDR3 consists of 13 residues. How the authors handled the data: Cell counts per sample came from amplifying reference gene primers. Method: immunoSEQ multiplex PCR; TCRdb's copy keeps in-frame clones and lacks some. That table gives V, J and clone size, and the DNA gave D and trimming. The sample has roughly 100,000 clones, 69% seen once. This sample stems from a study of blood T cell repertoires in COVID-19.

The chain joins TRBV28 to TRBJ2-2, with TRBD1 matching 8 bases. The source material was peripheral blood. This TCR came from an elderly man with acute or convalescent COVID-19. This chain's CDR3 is CASRTGGTGELFF. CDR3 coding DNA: TGTGCCAGCAGAACAGGGGGCACCGGGGAGCTGTTTTTT.